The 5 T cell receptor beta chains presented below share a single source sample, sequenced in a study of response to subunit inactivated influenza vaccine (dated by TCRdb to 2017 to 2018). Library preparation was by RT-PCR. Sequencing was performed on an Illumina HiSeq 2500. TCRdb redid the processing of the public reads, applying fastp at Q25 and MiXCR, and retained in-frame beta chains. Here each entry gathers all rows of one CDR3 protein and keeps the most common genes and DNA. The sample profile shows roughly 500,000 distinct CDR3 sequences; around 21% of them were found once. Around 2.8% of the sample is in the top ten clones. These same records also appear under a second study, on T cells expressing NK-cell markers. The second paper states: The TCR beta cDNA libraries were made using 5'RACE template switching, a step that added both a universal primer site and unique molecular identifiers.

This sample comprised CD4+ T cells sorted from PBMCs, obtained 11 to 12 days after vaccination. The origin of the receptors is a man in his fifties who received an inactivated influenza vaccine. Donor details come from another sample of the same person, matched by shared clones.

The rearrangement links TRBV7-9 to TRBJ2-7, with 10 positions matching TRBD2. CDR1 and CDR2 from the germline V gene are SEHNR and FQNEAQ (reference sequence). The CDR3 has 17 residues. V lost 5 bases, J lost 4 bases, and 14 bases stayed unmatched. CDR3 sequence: CASSPIVPSGRPYEQYF. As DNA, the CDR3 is TGTGCCAGCAGCCCGATAGTCCCTAGCGGGAGACCATACGAGCAGTACTTC. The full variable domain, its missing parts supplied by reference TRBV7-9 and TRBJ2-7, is DTGVSQNPRHKITKRGQNVTFRCDPISEHNRLYWYRQTLGQGPEFLTYFQNEAQLEKSRLLSDRFSAERPKGSFSTLEIQRTEQGDSAMYLCASSPIVPSGRPYEQYFGPGTRLTVT.

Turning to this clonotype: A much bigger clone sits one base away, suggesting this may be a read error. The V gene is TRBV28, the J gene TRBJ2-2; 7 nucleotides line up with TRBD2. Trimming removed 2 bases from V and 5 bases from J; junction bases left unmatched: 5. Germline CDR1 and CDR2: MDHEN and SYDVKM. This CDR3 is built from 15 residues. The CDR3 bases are TGTGCCAGCAGTTTAGCCACCGGGAGGACCGGGGAGCTGTTTTTT. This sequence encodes CASSLATGRTGELFF.

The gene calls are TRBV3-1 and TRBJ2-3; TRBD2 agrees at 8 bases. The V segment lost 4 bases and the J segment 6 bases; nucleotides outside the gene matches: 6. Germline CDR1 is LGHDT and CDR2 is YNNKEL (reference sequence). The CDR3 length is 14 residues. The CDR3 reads CASSPIAGLDTQYF. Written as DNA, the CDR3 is TGTGCCAGCAGCCCGATAGCGGGACTTGATACGCAGTATTTT.

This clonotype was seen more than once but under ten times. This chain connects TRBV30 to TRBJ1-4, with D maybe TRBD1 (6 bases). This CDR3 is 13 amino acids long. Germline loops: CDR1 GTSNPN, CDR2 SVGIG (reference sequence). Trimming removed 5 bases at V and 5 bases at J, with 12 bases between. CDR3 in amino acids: CAWEGQPNEKLFF. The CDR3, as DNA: TGTGCCTGGGAAGGACAGCCGAATGAAAAACTGTTTTTT.

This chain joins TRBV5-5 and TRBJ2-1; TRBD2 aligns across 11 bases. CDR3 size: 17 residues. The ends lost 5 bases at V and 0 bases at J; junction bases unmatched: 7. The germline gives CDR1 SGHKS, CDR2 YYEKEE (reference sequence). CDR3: CASRPGTSGLSYNEQFF. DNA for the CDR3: TGTGCCAGCAGGCCCGGGACTAGCGGCCTCTCCTACAATGAGCAGTTCTTC.